The entry below describes one T cell receptor beta chain. What it binds is not known. These data come from a study of vaccination effects on CD4 cells after COVID-19. CD4+ T cells specific for antigen were expanded with viral peptide pools by the ViraFEST assay before sequencing. After more than 9 days in culture, the CD4+ T cells were isolated. Prior SARS-CoV-2 infection was absent in the vaccine recipients, as shown by negative nucleocapsid antibodies. Repertoires were generated with immunoSEQ multiplex PCR, while TCRdb's copy carries only in-frame clones and drops some. Among roughly 41,000 clones listed, approximately 80% were seen once. Trimming took 5 bases from V and 6 from J; bases not matched to a gene: 9. Germline loops: CDR1 SGHTA, CDR2 FQGTGA. The CDR3 is 15 residues long.

The V gene is TRBV7-3, the J gene TRBJ2-1; 8 bases map to TRBD1. The sample here was CD4+ T cells from PBMCs cultured with HCoV-NL63 spike peptides, taken before COVID-19 vaccination. The sequence derives from a human donor who received a COVID-19 vaccine. CDR3 sequence: CASSLGQGSFNEQFF. For the CDR3, the DNA is TGTGCCAGCAGCCTAGGACAGGGCTCGTTCAATGAGCAGTTCTTC.